This T cell receptor beta chain comes out of a study of T-cell reconstitution after alpha-beta-depleted transplantation in children (dated by TCRdb to between 2015 and 2016). For the study in its entirety: Using TCR repertoire profiling, the study quantitatively followed how T-cell immune reconstitution unfolded in children after TCRalphabeta/CD19-depleted allogeneic hematopoietic cell transplantation.

Results the study describes overall, beyond this receptor: Over subsequent months, a decline in hyperexpanded clone frequencies was noted, and after one year, T-cell counts and TCRbeta diversity were mostly ascribed to newly produced T cells. In some patients, the high TCRbeta diversity seen at day 60 was put down to recipient T cells and intrathymic progenitors that had survived conditioning. The apparently early recovery of alphabetaT-cell counts about two months after transplant reportedly depended on only several hundred rapidly expanded clones that came from non-depleted graft cells.

Library generation was performed with PCR. Reads for this sample came from an Illumina HiSeq 2500. TCR libraries were prepared with molecular barcoding, using unique molecular identifiers to normalize TCRbeta repertoire quantification. The public reads were reprocessed in TCRdb via fastp at Q25 and MiXCR, keeping in-frame beta chains. One record per CDR3 amino acid sequence lists the most common genes and DNA. Recorded for this sample are around 370,000 distinct CDR3 sequences; 15% to 20% of them occurred a single time. The biggest ten clones account for about 41% of the sample. V lost 3 bases and J lost 9 bases; the stretch between them is 12 bases long. The CDR3 sequence holds 13 residues, the cysteine and phenylalanine included. The only DNA kept is the CDR3, 39 bases in frame from the first base. Many counts were recorded for this clonotype. The target of this receptor is not known. No per-base quality is available; no much larger clone lies one base away.

The meaning of the sample's treatment or condition label: allogeneic hematopoietic cell transplantation with graft depleted of TCRalphabeta T cells and CD19 B cells. The transplant recipients were children given TCRalphabeta/CD19-depleted allogeneic hematopoietic cell grafts. The receptor was derived from a male patient aged 2-15 years who had a stem cell transplant for acute lymphoblastic leukemia, so the T cells may come from the graft donor. In this chain, TRBV12-3 or TRBV12-4 is recombined with TRBJ2-4; 6 matching bases give a weak D call of TRBD2. The sample consisted of PBMCs, mostly from graft donor cells, taken 360 days after TCRalphabeta/CD19-depleted stem cell transplant. The DNA reads TGTGCCAGCAGTTTTCCGGGAGAAGGCATTCAGTACTTC. It encodes CASSFPGEGIQYF.